This T cell receptor beta chain was sequenced during a study of T cell responses to AZD1222 COVID-19 vaccine. Study-level points and caveats: Every sample of the repertoires postdated the peak T cell response. Possibly, clonal diversity was underestimated; donors were largely white British and included more females. Spike-specific TCRs gained breadth and depth after people received two AZD1222 doses.

Germline loops: CDR1 SNHLY, CDR2 FYNNEI. Trimming removed 6 bases from V and 10 bases from J, with 10 bases in between. This CDR3 spans 11 amino acids. This clone was seen only a few times. The antigen remains unidentified. TCRdb's copy holds only in-frame clones and misses some; the assay was immunoSEQ multiplex PCR. The sample contains about 150,000 clones, about 88% of which appear only once. This sequence joins TRBV2 and TRBJ2-1; D unclear. This TCR was sampled from an adult in good health. The sequenced sample was peripheral blood, obtained on day 0 of AZD1222 vaccination. The CDR3 region has the DNA TGTGCCAGCAGGGATTGGGGAGAGCAGTTCTTC. It encodes CASRDWGEQFF.